This TCR beta chain appears in the sequencing data of a study of cytomegalovirus exposure and HLA in healthy donors (dated by TCRdb to the late 2010s). About the investigation overall: According to an earlier analysis of 450 to 650 of the donors, about 180 million T cells yielded 117 million unique TCR beta sequences and about 300 Gb of sequence data. In an earlier analysis of roughly 600 of the donors, high-throughput TCR beta sequencing was used to judge whether each TCR beta V gene segment behaved as functional or pseudogenic. Typing coverage differed by locus: A, B, C, DRB1 and DQB1 were typed in about 629-640 donors, DQA1 in 500 to 550, DPA1 in roughly 590, and DPB1 in 450 to 490. In a later genetic analysis, genome-wide SNP genotypes for 398 of the 666 donors were used, and that subset was treated as a discovery cohort. HLA typing included class I and class II loci at four-digit resolution. A separate validation cohort of roughly 130 different subjects was used in addition to the roughly 640-subject first cohort. A later analysis re-examined previously published TCR beta repertoires from more than 650 donors and added high-resolution HLA genotyping to investigate patterns of TCR occurrence. Every discovery cohort repertoire had been produced on one sequencing platform. The later analysis used no new phenotypic data to find candidate immune exposures, relying instead on TCR beta sequences and their occurrence across donors. On average, around 240,000 unique TCR beta nucleotide sequences were sequenced per donor among 398 genotyped donors of the cohort, with roughly 18% of those sequences being non-productive. Of the 300 to 450 genotyped donors, about 84% fell in the genetic ancestry cluster associated with self-reported Caucasian donors. Donor age, sex, ethnicity and CMV serostatus were collected together with the repertoire data. A few DR-DQ haplotypes were treated as single units for association and clustering because of strong linkage in the cohort. An early release that covered about 600 HLA-typed donors contained approximately 320 gigabases of sequencing data and roughly 84 million unique TCR sequences. High-throughput TCR immunosequencing, statistical association of individual TCRs with disease status, and machine learning were combined to predict cytomegalovirus infection status. The study used immunosequencing to profile the T cell repertoires of around 600 subjects and linked those repertoires to cytomegalovirus serostatus. The aim of the study was to test whether cataloging public T cell receptors could identify signatures of past pathogen exposure. What the work shows at the level of the full study, not this receptor alone: A further reported finding was that TCR beta sequences accurately predicted the HLA-A and HLA-B alleles for most subjects in the first cohort. In a later analysis, HLA-associated TCR beta chains showed more clonal expansion and lower generation probabilities than non-associated chains that were equally common. Most TCR sequences were observed very rarely across donors, whereas some public TCRs were present in many individuals. A later analysis associated 16,951 TCR beta sequences with specific HLA alleles at a false discovery rate of 0.05. When HLA alleles, especially DR and DQ, strongly co-occurred, attributing TCR associations to individual alleles was difficult. A total of 150 or so TCR beta chains were listed by the study as associated with cytomegalovirus. A group of highly shared sequence variants was considered likely to be a technical artifact of the sequencing pipeline. In vitro tests confirmed that a few of the cytomegalovirus-associated TCR beta chains recognize cytomegalovirus antigens. In a later genetic analysis, a missense DCLRE1C variant was associated with V-gene and J-gene trimming of TCR beta chains, and the association was replicated in an independent cohort. In a later analysis, TCR association rates were found to vary across HLA loci, with the most associated TCRs seen for DRB1 alleles and the fewest for HLA-C alleles. HLA typing was unavailable for some donors at each locus, so association tests used only the typed subset. Roughly uniform sequencing depth across donors was assumed in presence/absence analyses, although this assumption may not hold. In an earlier analysis of about 600 of the donors, most TCR beta V segments appeared in productive rearrangements about 90% or about 30% of the time, broadly matching IMGT annotations. Because counts were too low, about 18 rarely observed V segments, including chromosome 9 orphons, were excluded from the earlier analysis of some 540 of the donors. The classifier was reported to diagnose cytomegalovirus status with high specificity and sensitivity in both the original and validation cohorts. This cohort had only TCR beta chains sequenced, and the lack of alpha or paired-chain data limited which features could be detected. For the cohort, immune exposure information was limited to CMV serostatus. In a later analysis, most CMV-associated TCR beta chains were found to appear HLA-restricted, with HLA associations seemingly driven largely by CMV exposure. The authors suggested that the approach could potentially be generalized to other disease states and immunological phenotypes. In a later genetic analysis, fewer N-insertions in productive TCRs were reported among donors in an Asian-associated ancestry cluster than the 666-donor mean. Linkage disequilibrium might explain the correlated functional status among segregating V segments, but an unknown experimental factor could not be excluded. A later analysis reported that several top co-occurrence clusters appeared linked to parvovirus B19, influenza, CMV and Epstein-Barr virus.

The cohort comprised approximately 700 healthy bone marrow donors. At the time of sampling, all cohort members were nominally healthy, though unrecorded immune exposures were likely present. The donor tested CMV seronegative and was one of the 352 seronegative cohort members. Each donor provided a peripheral blood sample, and peripheral blood mononuclear cells were used for TCR beta sequencing. Genomic DNA was extracted from the blood cell samples with the Qiagen DNeasy Blood Extraction Kit. Library construction relied on the immunoSEQ multiplex PCR assay. The multiplex PCR relied on a mix of 60 forward primers for TCR Vbeta segments and 13 reverse primers for TCR Jbeta segments. Amplification of the CDR3 region of rearranged TCR beta genes was performed with a multiplex PCR assay on genomic DNA. The amplified TCR beta libraries were sequenced on the Illumina HiSeq System as 87-base-pair reads. Concerning the study's data processing: A later analysis counted some 80 million unique TCR beta chains across the 650 to 800 repertoires, and 10 million to 11 million of these chains were shared by at least two donors. Raw reads were error-corrected and collapsed into unique sequences by a nearest-neighbor algorithm in which closely related sequences were merged to remove PCR and sequencing errors. Alignment of CDR3 sequences to IMGT reference sequences was used to assign V, D and J gene segments. For a sequence to be retained, a match of at least six nucleotides to both a V gene segment and a J gene segment was required. Rearrangements were called productive when the CDR3 lacked stop codons and stayed in frame with V and J; all others were non-productive. Following IMGT convention, CDR3 was defined as the stretch from the second conserved V-encoded cysteine up to the conserved J-encoded phenylalanine. In an earlier analysis of approximately 590 of the donors, sequences lacking an unambiguous match to a single V gene segment were excluded. An earlier analysis of a few hundred of the donors called V segments functional above 56.7% productive rearrangements and segregating when the between-donor standard deviation exceeded 5%. To diagnose cytomegalovirus status from the catalog of TCR beta chain sequences, a statistical classification framework was built. In a later analysis, TCR nucleotide sequences were compared against IMGT/GENE-DB human TR gene sequences so that V and J genes could be assigned. In a later analysis, CDR3 sequences and most-parsimonious VDJ recombination scenarios were assigned using the TCRdist pipeline. A later analysis defined each TCR beta chain by its CDR3 amino acid sequence plus V-gene family, and excluded reads lacking a unique V-gene family. As a way to deal with suspected cross-contamination and a sequencing artifact, a later analysis dropped 450 to 600 nucleotide sequences that were highly shared and had low generation probability. A later analysis calculated a clonal expansion index for each public chain from normalized within-repertoire ranks of inferred template counts. Generation probabilities in a later analysis came from a VDJ recombination model fitted to out-of-frame rearrangements, and those results were checked against IGoR. A later analysis scored TCR-TCR, TCR-HLA and TCR-CMV co-occurrence with hypergeometric tests, applying a repertoire-size bias correction to TCR pairs. A later analysis estimated false discovery rates by permuting HLA or CMV assignments 20 times. In a later analysis, co-occurring TCRs were grouped using DBSCAN, and TCRdist sequence similarity was added for clustering within HLA-allele-positive subsets. For co-occurrence clustering, repertoires with fewer than 30,000 or more than 120,000 public chains were excluded, along with a handful of repertoires with anomalous nucleotide sharing. Held by TCRdb, this immuneACCESS table contains in-frame sequences only and omits some clones. Under half of the omission traces to an unresolved V gene where checked; the cause of the rest is unknown. V, J and clone size derive from that table, while D and trimming were established from the DNA sequence. Within this sample are 150,000 or so clones, with around 80% of them counted one time only. Clones ranked in the top ten supply around 2.4% of the sample.

Points on this clone: It lacks a known antigen. Base quality data are lacking; no much larger clone is found one base away.

Source material: PBMCs. This receptor was identified in a female donor in good health and CMV-seronegative.

The CDR3 region has the sequence CASSQLGTANYGYTF. The sequenced DNA is TGTGCCAGCAGTCAGCTGGGGACAGCTAACTATGGCTACACCTTC. The chain employs TRBV27 and TRBJ1-2, and TRBD1 aligns with 7 junction nucleotides. According to the germline V gene (reference sequence), CDR1 reads MNHEY and CDR2 reads SMNVEV. Ends trimmed: V by 5 bases, J by 0 bases; bases unmatched to a gene: 6. The CDR3 has 15 amino acids, counting the end cysteine and phenylalanine. Only CDR3 DNA remains: 45 bases, in frame from the first base.